One and the same sample provided the 9 T cell receptor beta chains below, sequenced in a study of sequential checkpoint blockade in melanoma. Specified treatment: randomized to nivolumab then ipilimumab (arm A) or the reverse (arm B). Measured with immunoSEQ multiplex PCR; TCRdb has only the in-frame clones, and not every one. The sample includes fewer than 7,500 clones, about 80% seen only once; the top ten take about 7.4%. The sample consisted of CD8+ T cells sorted from blood (inferred from file names), taken from a patient given nivolumab and ipilimumab in sequence. The receptor source for this set is a human donor with melanoma.

This clone showed up just once. The genes are TRBV7-9 and TRBJ1-6; 8 bases are a match to TRBD1. Germline V gene lookup returns CDR1 SEHNR and CDR2 FQNEAQ (reference sequence). The CDR3 runs to 14 residues. Trimming removed 3 bases from V and 5 bases from J; junction bases left unmatched: 0. For the CDR3, the DNA is TGTGCCAGCAGCTTGACAGGGGATAATTCACCCCTCCACTTT. The encoded protein is CASSLTGDNSPLHF.

The V call is TRBV10-3, the J call TRBJ2-7, with 9 bases lining up with TRBD1. Germline assignment: CDR1 ENHRY and CDR2 SYGVKD. V was pared by 11 bases and J by 1 base, with 6 bases of the junction left unmatched. This CDR3 has 13 residues. The CDR3 DNA sequence: TGTGCCGCTACAGGGGGCGATTCCTACGAGCAGTACTTC. It codes for CAATGGDSYEQYF.

The rearrangement uses TRBV5-1 and TRBJ2-1; D may be TRBD1 (7 bases). Germline V gene sequence: CDR1 SGHRS, CDR2 YFSETQ. The CDR3 consists of 15 residues. V dropped 4 bases and J dropped 7 bases, with 18 bases sitting between them. The CDR3 is CASSPGFAGGNEQFF. The CDR3 DNA follows: TGCGCCAGCAGCCCGGGTTTCGCAGGGGGGAATGAGCAGTTCTTC. Variable domain in full (rest from reference TRBV5-1 and TRBJ2-1): KAGVTQTPRYLIKTRGQQVTLSCSPISGHRSVSWYQQTPGQGLQFLFEYFSETQRNKGNFPGRFSGRQFSNSRSEMNVSTLELGDSALYLCASSPGFAGGNEQFFGPGTRLTVL.

The chain couples TRBV19 to TRBJ2-7, with 7 bases matching TRBD1. CDR1 and CDR2 from the germline V gene are LNHDA and SQIVND (reference sequence). The CDR3 is 15 residues long. The junction had 6 bases not matched to a gene; V was cut back by 4 bases and J by 0 bases. The CDR3 here is CASSRDSYSSYEQYF. Here the CDR3 DNA reads TGTGCCAGTAGTAGGGACAGTTATAGCTCCTACGAGCAGTACTTC.

The rearrangement joins TRBV19 to TRBJ1-4; no reliable D call. The CDR3 contains 14 residues. V was shortened by 3 bases and J by 3 bases, with 8 bases between the two germline ends. Germline CDR1 reads LNHDA; CDR2 reads SQIVND (reference sequence). The CDR3 bases are TGTGCCAGTAGTATTTGGCATGCTAATGAAAAACTGTTTTTT. Translating gives CASSIWHANEKLFF. Based on the CDR3 plus reference TRBV19 and TRBJ1-4, the full variable domain is DGGITQSPKYLFRKEGQNVTLSCEQNLNHDAMYWYRQDPGQGLRLIYYSQIVNDFQKGDIAEGYSVSREKKESFPLTVTSAQKNPTAFYLCASSIWHANEKLFFGSGTQLSVL.

This rearrangement joins TRBV28 to TRBJ2-5, with a tentative D call TRBD1 (5 bases). CDR3 size: 16 residues. Germline V gene sequence: CDR1 MDHEN, CDR2 SYDVKM. The ends were cut back, 5 bases at V and 7 bases at J, with 23 bases in the middle. The CDR3 coding sequence is TGTGCCAGCAGTCAGATCCGGACACCAATTTCGGGGACCCAGTACTTC. Translating it yields CASSQIRTPISGTQYF.

By frequency in the sample, this clone is medium-sized. V and J are TRBV28 and TRBJ1-4, with 10 bases aligning to TRBD1. The V gene's germline CDR1 is MDHEN and CDR2 SYDVKM. The V segment lost 6 bases and the J segment 8 bases; nucleotides outside the gene matches: 12. The length of the CDR3 is 16 residues. This CDR3 is CASRELGTGAEEKLFF. The CDR3 DNA is TGTGCCAGCAGAGAACTCGGGACAGGGGCTGAAGAAAAACTGTTTTTT.

This clone was seen a handful of times. V gene TRBV7-2 combines with J gene TRBJ2-3, with 8 bases identical to TRBD2. Trimming at V came to 3 bases and at J to 4 bases, leaving 15 bases not matched to a gene. There are 18 residues in the CDR3. In germline, CDR1 is SGHTA, CDR2 FQGNSA. CDR3 amino acids: CASSFPLEAAGGPDTQYF. For the CDR3, the DNA is TGTGCCAGCAGCTTCCCATTGGAAGCGGCGGGGGGCCCAGATACGCAGTATTTT.

The chain combines TRBV4-2 with TRBJ2-7; D might be TRBD2 (5 bases). The CDR3 is 14 amino acids. V was clipped by 0 bases and J by 12 bases, with 18 bases between them. Germline V gene data show CDR1 as LGHNA and CDR2 as YNFKEQ. The CDR3 reads CASSQDPTSLPLYF. CDR3 nucleotide sequence: TGTGCCAGCAGCCAAGACCCAACTAGTCTCCCTCTGTACTTC.